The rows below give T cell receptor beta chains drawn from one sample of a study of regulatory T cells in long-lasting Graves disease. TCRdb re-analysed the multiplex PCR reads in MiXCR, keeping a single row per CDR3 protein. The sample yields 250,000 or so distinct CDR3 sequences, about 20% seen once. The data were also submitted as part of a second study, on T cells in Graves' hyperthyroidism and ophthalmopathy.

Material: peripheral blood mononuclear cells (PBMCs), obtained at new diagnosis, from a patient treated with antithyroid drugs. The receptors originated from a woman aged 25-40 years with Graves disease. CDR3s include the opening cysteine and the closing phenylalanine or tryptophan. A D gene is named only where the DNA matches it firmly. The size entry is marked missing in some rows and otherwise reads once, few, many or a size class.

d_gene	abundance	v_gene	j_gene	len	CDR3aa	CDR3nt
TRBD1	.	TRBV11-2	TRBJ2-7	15	CASSLWGQGVYEQYF	TGTGCCAGCAGCTTATGGGGACAGGGGGTTTACGAGCAGTACTTC
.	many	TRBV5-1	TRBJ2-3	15	CASSLAEASVDTQYF	TGCGCCAGCAGCTTGGCCGAAGCTAGCGTGGATACGCAGTATTTT
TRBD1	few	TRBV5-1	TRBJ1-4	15	CASSLTGTGGEKLFF	TGCGCCAGCAGCCTAACCGGGACAGGGGGAGAAAAACTGTTTTTT
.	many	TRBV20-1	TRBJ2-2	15	CSAPAGPTNTGELFF	TGCAGTGCCCCCGCGGGGCCTACGAACACCGGGGAGCTGTTTTTT
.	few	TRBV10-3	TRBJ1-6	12	CASGQNNSPLHF	TGTGCCAGCGGACAGAATAATTCACCCCTCCACTTT
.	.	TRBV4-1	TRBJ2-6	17	CASSQGTASSGANVLTF	TGCGCCAGCAGCCAAGGGACAGCTAGCTCTGGGGCCAACGTCCTGACTTTC
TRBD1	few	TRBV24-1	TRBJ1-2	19	CATSDFSETGDVGNYGYTF	TGTGCCACCAGTGATTTTTCCGAGACAGGGGATGTGGGTAACTATGGCTACACCTTC
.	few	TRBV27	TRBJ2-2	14	CASSWTVSPGELFF	TGTGCCAGCAGCTGGACAGTATCTCCCGGGGAGCTGTTTTTT
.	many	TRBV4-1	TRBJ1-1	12	CASSAPSGEAFF	TGCGCCAGCAGCGCCCCCTCGGGGGAAGCTTTCTTT
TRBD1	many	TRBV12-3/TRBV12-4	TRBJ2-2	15	CASSSRQGYTGELFF	TGTGCCAGCAGTTCCCGACAGGGGTACACCGGGGAGCTGTTTTTT
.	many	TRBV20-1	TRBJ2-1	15	CSARDTRSGNNEQFF	TGCAGTGCTAGAGATACCCGTAGCGGAAATAATGAGCAGTTCTTC
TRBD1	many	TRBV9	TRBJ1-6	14	CASSGTGFFSPLHF	TGTGCCAGCAGCGGGACAGGGTTCTTTTCACCCCTCCACTTT
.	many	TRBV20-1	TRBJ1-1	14	CSARERVVNTEAFF	TGCAGTGCTCGAGAGAGGGTTGTGAACACTGAAGCTTTCTTT
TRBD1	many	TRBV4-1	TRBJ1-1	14	CASSQAGTGRQAFF	TGCGCCAGCAGCCAAGCCGGGACAGGGAGGCAAGCTTTCTTT
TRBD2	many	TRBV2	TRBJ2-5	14	CASKRTSGLMAQYF	TGTGCCAGCAAACGAACTAGCGGGCTAATGGCCCAGTACTTC
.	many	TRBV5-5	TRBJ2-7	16	CASTYRGGGYSYEQYF	TGTGCCAGCACCTACCGAGGAGGGGGGTATTCCTACGAGCAGTACTTC
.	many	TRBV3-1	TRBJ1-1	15	CASSQPRTLGTEAFF	TGTGCCAGCAGCCAACCAAGGACCCTAGGCACTGAAGCTTTCTTT
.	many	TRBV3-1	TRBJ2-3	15	CASSQVGGAVDTQYF	TGTGCCAGCAGCCAAGTGGGGGGGGCCGTAGATACGCAGTATTTT
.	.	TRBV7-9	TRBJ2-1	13	CASSGARANEQFF	TGTGCCAGCAGCGGGGCTAGGGCTAATGAGCAGTTCTTC
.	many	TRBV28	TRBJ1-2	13	CASRTQDGDGYTF	TGTGCCAGCAGAACTCAGGACGGGGACGGCTACACCTTC
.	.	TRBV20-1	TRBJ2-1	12	CSARDHLDEQFF	TGCAGTGCTAGAGATCATCTGGATGAGCAGTTCTTC
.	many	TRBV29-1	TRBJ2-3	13	CSVWGVVADTQYF	TGCAGCGTTTGGGGGGTAGTTGCAGATACGCAGTATTTT
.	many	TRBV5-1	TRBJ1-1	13	CASSLSGDTEAFF	TGTGCCAGCAGCTTGTCCGGGGACACTGAAGCTTTCTTT
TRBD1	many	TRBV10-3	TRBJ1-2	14	CAISGDSNYYGYTF	TGTGCCATCAGTGGGGACAGTAATTACTATGGCTACACCTTC
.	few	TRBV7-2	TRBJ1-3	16	CASSLGGQNSGNTIYF	TGTGCCAGCAGCTTAGGGGGGCAGAACTCTGGAAACACCATATATTTT
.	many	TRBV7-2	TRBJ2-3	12	CASSRRTDTQYF	TGTGCCAGCTCTCGACGGACAGATACGCAGTATTTT
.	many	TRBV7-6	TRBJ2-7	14	CASSPVWGPYEQYF	TGTGCCAGCAGCCCTGTCTGGGGGCCCTACGAGCAGTACTTC
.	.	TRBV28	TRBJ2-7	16	CASSLLGGRLFYEQYF	TGTGCCAGCAGTTTATTGGGGGGGCGTTTATTCTACGAGCAGTACTTC
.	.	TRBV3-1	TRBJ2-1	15	CASSQEIFSYNEQFF	TGTGCCAGCAGCCAGGAAATATTCTCCTACAATGAGCAGTTCTTC
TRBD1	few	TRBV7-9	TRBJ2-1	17	CASSLGGRQGNHNEQFF	TGTGCCAGCAGCTTAGGGGGGCGACAGGGGAATCACAATGAGCAGTTCTTC
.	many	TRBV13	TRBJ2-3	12	CASSFAPDTQYF	TGTGCCAGCAGCTTCGCCCCAGATACGCAGTATTTT
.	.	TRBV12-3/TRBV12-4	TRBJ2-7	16	CASSLDGGPVAMEQYF	TGTGCCAGCAGTTTGGACGGGGGCCCCGTTGCTATGGAGCAGTACTTC
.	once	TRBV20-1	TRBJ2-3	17	CSAEAGLLIEGTDTQYF	TGCAGTGCTGAGGCGGGCCTCTTGATTGAGGGCACAGATACGCAGTATTTT
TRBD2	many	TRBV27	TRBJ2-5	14	CASRQRGYRGTQYF	TGTGCCAGCAGACAGCGGGGGTACCGGGGGACCCAGTACTTC
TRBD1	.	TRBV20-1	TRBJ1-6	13	CSARTGGSSPLHF	TGCAGTGCTCGGACAGGGGGAAGTTCACCCCTCCACTTT
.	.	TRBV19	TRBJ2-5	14	CASRLTGSQETQYF	TGTGCCAGTAGGCTGACAGGAAGCCAAGAGACCCAGTACTTC
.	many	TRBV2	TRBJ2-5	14	CASSNRQPPETQYF	TGTGCCAGCAGTAACCGTCAACCCCCAGAGACCCAGTACTTC
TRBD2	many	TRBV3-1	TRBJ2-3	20	CASSQDLGIAGGTSTDTQYF	TGTGCCAGCAGCCAAGACCTCGGTATAGCGGGGGGGACTAGCACAGATACGCAGTATTTT
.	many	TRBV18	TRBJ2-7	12	CASSRNSYEQYF	TGTGCCAGCTCACGTAACTCCTACGAGCAGTACTTC
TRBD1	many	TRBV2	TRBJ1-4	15	CASRALGQGGEKLFF	TGTGCCAGCAGGGCTTTAGGACAGGGAGGGGAAAAACTGTTTTTT
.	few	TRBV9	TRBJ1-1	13	CASSADLDREAFF	TGTGCCAGCAGCGCCGACCTCGACCGTGAAGCTTTCTTT
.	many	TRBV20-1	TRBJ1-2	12	CSARGANYGYTF	TGCAGTGCTAGAGGGGCTAACTATGGCTACACCTTC
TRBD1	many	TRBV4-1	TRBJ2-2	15	CASTETGLNTGELFF	TGCGCCAGCACCGAGACAGGGCTGAACACCGGGGAGCTGTTTTTT
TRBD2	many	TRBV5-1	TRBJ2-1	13	CASGLAGGREQFF	TGCGCCAGCGGACTAGCGGGGGGGCGAGAGCAGTTCTTC
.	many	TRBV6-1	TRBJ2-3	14	CASSVDGEHDTQYF	TGTGCCAGCAGCGTGGACGGGGAGCATGATACGCAGTATTTT
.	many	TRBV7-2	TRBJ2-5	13	CASSRSLEETQYF	TGTGCCAGCAGCCGCTCCTTAGAAGAGACCCAGTACTTC
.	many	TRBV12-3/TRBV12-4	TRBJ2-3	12	CASSFPGTKQYF	TGTGCCAGCAGTTTCCCGGGGACCAAGCAGTATTTT
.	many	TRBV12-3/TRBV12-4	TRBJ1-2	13	CASSLGTNYGYTF	TGTGCCAGCAGTTTGGGTACGAACTATGGCTACACCTTC
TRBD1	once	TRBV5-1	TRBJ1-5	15	CASSDGQGSNQPQHF	TGCGCCAGCAGCGACGGACAGGGAAGCAATCAGCCCCAGCATTTT